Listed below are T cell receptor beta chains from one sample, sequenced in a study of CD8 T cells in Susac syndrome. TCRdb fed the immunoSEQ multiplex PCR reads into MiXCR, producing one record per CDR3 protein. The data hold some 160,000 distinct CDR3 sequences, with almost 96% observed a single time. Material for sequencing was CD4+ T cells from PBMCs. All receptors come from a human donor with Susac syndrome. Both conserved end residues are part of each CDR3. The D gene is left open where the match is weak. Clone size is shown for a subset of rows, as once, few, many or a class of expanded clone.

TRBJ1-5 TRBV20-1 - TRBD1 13 CSAEQGAGQPQHF TGCAGTGCTGAACAGGGGGCGGGTCAGCCCCAGCATTTT
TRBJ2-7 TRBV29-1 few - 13 CSVGSPGSYEQYF TGCAGCGTTGGGTCGCCGGGCTCCTACGAGCAGTACTTC
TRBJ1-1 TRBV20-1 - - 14 CSAATTGVNTEAFF TGCAGTGCTGCAACGACAGGCGTAAACACTGAAGCTTTCTTT
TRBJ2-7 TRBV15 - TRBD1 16 CATSRDPGGLTYEQYF TGTGCCACCAGCAGAGATCCAGGGGGCCTTACCTACGAGCAGTACTTC
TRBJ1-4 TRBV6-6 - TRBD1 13 CATLDREGEKLFF TGTGCCACCCTAGACAGGGAAGGGGAAAAACTGTTTTTT
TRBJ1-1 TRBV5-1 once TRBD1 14 CASSLVGGRNEAFF TGCGCCAGCAGCTTGGTAGGGGGCCGGAACGAAGCTTTCTTT
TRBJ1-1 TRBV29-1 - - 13 CSVAAGRDTEAFF TGCAGCGTTGCCGCAGGACGGGACACTGAAGCTTTCTTT
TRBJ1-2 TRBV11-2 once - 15 CASSLGGGPQDGYTF TGTGCCAGCAGCTTGGGTGGGGGACCCCAAGATGGCTACACCTTC
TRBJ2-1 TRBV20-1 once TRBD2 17 CSARAPGTSGRGNEQFF TGCAGTGCCCGAGCCCCCGGGACTAGCGGGAGGGGGAATGAGCAGTTCTTC
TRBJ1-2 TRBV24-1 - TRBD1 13 CATSEEGARGYTF TGTGCCACCAGTGAGGAGGGGGCGAGAGGCTACACCTTC
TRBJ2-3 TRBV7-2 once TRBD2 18 CASSQASPWGGFTDTQYF TGTGCCAGCAGCCAGGCATCGCCCTGGGGGGGGTTCACAGATACGCAGTATTTT